The 27 T cell receptor beta chains listed next were all sequenced from one sample in a study of CD8 T cells in ankylosing spondylitis (dated by TCRdb to the late 2010s). Library construction relied on 5' RACE. For sequencing, an Illumina HiSeq 2500 was employed. TCRdb cleaned the public reads at Q25 with fastp, built clones with MiXCR and kept in-frame beta chains. One record per CDR3 amino acid sequence lists the most common genes and DNA. Recorded for this sample are about 350,000 distinct CDR3 sequences; 20% to 25% of them occurred a single time. The ten largest clones represent around 13% of the sample. Sequenced material: blood, either unsorted or a sorted T cell fraction (not recorded which). The receptors shown here come from a male donor with ankylosing spondylitis or in good health (not recorded which).

The CDR3 sequence is CASSVVFSPYNEQFF. The CDR3 DNA sequence: TGTGCCAGCAGCGTGGTTTTCTCACCCTACAATGAGCAGTTCTTC. The V and J genes are TRBV7-9 and TRBJ2-1, with D unclear. The CDR3 is 15 residues long. Trimming cost V 5 bases and J 2 bases, with 13 bases left between them. Per the germline V gene, CDR1 is SEHNR and CDR2 is FQNEAQ (reference sequence).

This clonotype was found a few times. V and J are TRBV11-2 and TRBJ2-7; 8 nucleotides match TRBD2. Germline-derived CDR1 and CDR2 are SGHAT and FQNNGV. V was pared by 1 base and J by 2 bases, with 4 bases of the junction left unmatched. The CDR3 extends over 15 amino acids. CDR3 region: CASSLGAGVTYEQYF. The CDR3 DNA follows: TGTGCCAGCAGCTTAGGAGCGGGGGTAACCTACGAGCAGTACTTC.

V gene TRBV7-6 combines with J gene TRBJ2-6; 12 bases align to TRBD1. CDR3 length equals 17 residues. After removal of 4 bases from V and 3 bases from J, the junction contained 4 bases not matched to a gene. In germline, CDR1 is SGHVS, CDR2 FNYEAQ. CDR3 in DNA: TGTGCCAGCAGCTCGGGACAGGGGGCGCTTGGGGCCAACGTCCTGACTTTC. As protein: CASSSGQGALGANVLTF.

This clonotype was counted a few times. The J gene is TRBJ2-1, the V gene TRBV30; TRBD2 aligns across 10 bases. The V gene end was trimmed by 0 bases and the J gene end by 4 bases; junction bases not matched to a gene: 3. CDR3 size: 15 residues. Germline V CDR1 and CDR2: GTSNPN, SVGIG (reference sequence). The DNA of the CDR3 is TGTGCCTGGAGTGTGGTAGCGGGGGGTTACAATGAGCAGTTCTTC. Translating gives CAWSVVAGGYNEQFF.

This sequence joins TRBV29-1 and TRBJ2-3; D gene ambiguous. Trimming took off 3 bases at V and 1 base at J, with 8 bases between the two ends. This CDR3 is built from 13 residues. Per the germline V gene, CDR1 is SQVTM and CDR2 is ANQGSEA. CDR3 nucleotide sequence: TGCAGCGTTGATCAGACGGGCACAGATACGCAGTATTTT. Protein sequence: CSVDQTGTDTQYF.

V gene TRBV9 combines with J gene TRBJ1-2; no definite D call. The CDR3 loop spans 12 amino acids. CDR1 is SGDLS and CDR2 is YYNGEE in the germline V gene. With 1 base removed from V and 8 bases from J, the gap between germline ends came to 9 bases. CDR3 sequence reads: CASSVPSRGYTF. The CDR3 DNA reads TGTGCCAGCAGCGTACCCAGCAGGGGCTACACCTTC.

This rearrangement joins TRBV6-2 or TRBV6-3 to TRBJ2-5, with 9 bases matching TRBD1. Germline V gene lookup returns CDR1 MNHEY and CDR2 SVGEGT. The CDR3 loop spans 15 amino acids. Losses at the gene ends were 5 bases for V and 0 bases for J; bases not matched to a gene: 4. DNA for the CDR3: TGTGCCAGCAGTACGGGACAGGGTGACCAAGAGACCCAGTACTTC. Encoded protein: CASSTGQGDQETQYF.

This clonotype was found a few times. The chain is built from TRBV6-4 and TRBJ1-2, with 11 nucleotides matching TRBD1. J lost 8 bases, V lost 2 bases, and 7 bases had no gene match. The CDR3 has 15 amino acids. Germline-derived CDR1 and CDR2 are MRHNA and SNTAGT. In nucleotides, the CDR3 is TGTGCCAGCAGTGACACCGGACAGGGGGCCGGGGGCTACACCTTC. This codes for CASSDTGQGAGGYTF.

V gene TRBV7-9 combines with J gene TRBJ1-1; no clear D. The CDR3 extends over 15 amino acids. The germline CDR1 and CDR2 sequences are SEHNR and FQNEAQ (reference sequence). V shed 5 bases and J shed 4 bases, with 17 bases lying between them. Here the CDR3 reads CASSPRIGGFTEAFF. In nucleotides, the CDR3 is TGTGCCAGCAGCCCTCGTATTGGCGGATTCACTGAAGCTTTCTTT.

A few counts support this clonotype. This sequence joins TRBV7-8 and TRBJ2-7; perhaps TRBD1 as D (6 bases). The CDR3 has 14 residues. The germline V gene has CDR1 SGHVS and CDR2 FQNEAQ. V lost 0 bases and J lost 6, with 12 bases in between. The CDR3, as DNA: TGTGCCAGCAGCTTAGCGGGACAATACGGCGAGCAGTACTTC. This gives the protein CASSLAGQYGEQYF.

The V call is TRBV29-1, the J call TRBJ2-2; D could derive from TRBD1 or TRBD2 (5 bases each). The germline V gene encodes CDR1 SQVTM and CDR2 ANQGSEA. The CDR3 loop spans 13 amino acids. Trimming left V 5 bases short and J 2 bases short, with 9 bases between. The DNA for the CDR3 is TGCAGCGTTCGGGACCCCAACACCGGGGAGCTGTTTTTT. It yields the protein CSVRDPNTGELFF.

This chain links TRBV12-3 or TRBV12-4 with TRBJ2-5; possibly TRBD2 for D (6 bases). The CDR3 totals 13 residues. V dropped 3 bases and J dropped 5 bases, with 10 bases sitting between them. This CDR3 reads CASSFIGGETQYF. As DNA, the CDR3 is TGTGCCAGCAGTTTTATTGGGGGGGAGACCCAGTACTTC.

The V gene is TRBV5-6, the J gene TRBJ2-2; D is ambiguous. Per germline, CDR1 SGHDT and CDR2 YYEEEE. The V end lost 7 bases, the J end lost 4 bases, and 8 bases lay between the germline ends. CDR3 length equals 12 residues. Written as DNA, the CDR3 is TGTGCCAGCGCAGCACCCACCGGGGAGCTGTTTTTT. Translation gives CASAAPTGELFF.

The sample holds a few counts of this clonotype. The chain has TRBV29-1 and TRBJ2-2; D gene uncertain. The CDR3 is 13 amino acids. Trimming removed 4 bases from V and 7 bases from J, with 13 bases in between. CDR1 is SQVTM and CDR2 is ANQGSEA in the germline V gene. CDR3 DNA sequence: TGCAGCGTTGCCCTGACTTTTATCGGGGAGCTGTTTTTT. This encodes CSVALTFIGELFF.

This chain joins TRBV27 and TRBJ2-7, with a tentative D call TRBD1 (6 bases). Germline V lookup: CDR1 MNHEY, CDR2 SMNVEV (reference sequence). CDR3 length: 11 residues. V shed 10 bases and J shed 1 base, with 8 bases lying between them. The CDR3 region has the DNA TGTGCCACAGGGGATTCCTACGAGCAGTACTTC. This codes for CATGDSYEQYF.

This chain joins TRBV29-1 and TRBJ2-3, with 9 bases fitting TRBD1. CDR3 length: 24 amino acids. CDR1 and CDR2 from the germline V gene are SQVTM and ANQGSEA. V lost 0 bases, J lost 0 bases, and 28 bases stayed unmatched. CDR3 DNA sequence: TGCAGCGTTGAAGATCTTTTTGGGGGACAGGGACCTCCCGGGACCCCAAAGAGCACAGATACGCAGTATTTT. Protein sequence: CSVEDLFGGQGPPGTPKSTDTQYF.

This clonotype came up a few times. The genes are TRBV6-6 and TRBJ2-7; D is unresolved. This CDR3 is built from 12 residues. The germline V and J ends were trimmed by 5 bases and 2 bases, with 7 bases remaining between them. Germline V gene sequence: CDR1 MNHNY, CDR2 SVGAGI (reference sequence). For the CDR3, the DNA is TGTGCCAGCAGTCCGGTAGCCTACGAGCAGTACTTC. It encodes CASSPVAYEQYF.

This clonotype was seen ten or more times. This rearrangement joins TRBV20-1 to TRBJ1-5; weak D call: TRBD1 (6 bases). V lost 3 bases to trimming and J lost 6 bases, with 18 bases between them. The CDR3 extends over 15 amino acids. Germline-derived CDR1 and CDR2 are DFQATT and SNEGSKA (reference sequence). CDR3 protein: CSARDGLGGAQPQHF. For the CDR3, the DNA is TGCAGTGCTAGGGACGGACTCGGGGGGGCTCAGCCCCAGCATTTT.

This clonotype was observed a handful of times. V gene TRBV4-1 combines with J gene TRBJ1-3, with no clear D. The CDR3 has 18 amino acids. The germline V gene has CDR1 MGHRA and CDR2 YSYEKL. The V and J ends lost 4 bases and 0 bases respectively, with 19 bases between them. The CDR3, as DNA: TGCGCCAGCAGCCCCCTTTCGGCCGCGGCAGTCTCTGGAAACACCATATATTTT. It specifies CASSPLSAAAVSGNTIYF.

There are many counts of this clonotype. The rearrangement uses TRBV12-3 or TRBV12-4 and TRBJ2-7; perhaps TRBD1 as D (6 bases). V was clipped by 4 bases and J by 2 bases, with 15 bases between them. This CDR3 spans 15 amino acids. In DNA form, the CDR3 reads TGTGCCAGCAGTTCAGCACCCAGGGGTACCTACGAGCAGTACTTC. Residues: CASSSAPRGTYEQYF.

V usage is TRBV11-2 and J usage is TRBJ2-5; 7 positions agree with TRBD2. The V segment lost 5 bases and the J segment 3 bases; nucleotides outside the gene matches: 3. The CDR3 runs 13 residues. Per the germline V gene, CDR1 is SGHAT and CDR2 is FQNNGV. CDR3 coding DNA: TGTGCCAGCAGCCCCCGGGAGGAAGAGACCCAGTACTTC. This gives the protein CASSPREEETQYF.

This clonotype has just a few counts. The genes are TRBV29-1 and TRBJ2-6; D might be TRBD2 (5 bases). There are 16 residues in the CDR3. V was clipped by 2 bases and J by 1 base, with 12 bases between them. Germline V gene lookup returns CDR1 SQVTM and CDR2 ANQGSEA. The CDR3 is CSVETFGISGANVLTF. As DNA, the CDR3 is TGCAGCGTTGAAACTTTCGGGATTTCTGGGGCCAACGTCCTGACTTTC.

The chain combines TRBV12-3 or TRBV12-4 with TRBJ2-1; tentative D call: TRBD2 (5 bases). The CDR3 has 15 amino acids. The V end lost 3 bases, the J end lost 6 bases, and 15 bases lay between the germline ends. In DNA form, the CDR3 reads TGTGCCAGCAGTTTGGAGGAGAACTTTCTCAATGAGCAGTTCTTC. Residues: CASSLEENFLNEQFF.

The V and J genes are TRBV3-1 and TRBJ2-1; 7 bases map to TRBD2. With V trimmed by 1 base and J by 10 bases, 7 bases remained unmatched. Per germline, CDR1 LGHDT and CDR2 YNNKEL (reference sequence). This CDR3 has 14 amino acids. CDR3 region: CASSQGVPSGEQFF. DNA of the CDR3: TGTGCCAGCAGCCAAGGGGTACCTAGCGGAGAGCAGTTCTTC.

The rearrangement links TRBV29-1 to TRBJ2-7, with 7 bases aligning to TRBD1. With 0 bases clipped from V and 2 bases from J, the junction kept 7 bases outside the gene matches. Germline V gene lookup returns CDR1 SQVTM and CDR2 ANQGSEA. The CDR3 has 15 residues. Here the CDR3 reads CSVEDPDREAYEQYF. DNA for the CDR3: TGCAGCGTTGAAGATCCCGACAGGGAAGCCTACGAGCAGTACTTC.

There are a few counts of this clonotype. This chain joins TRBV10-3 and TRBJ2-2; TRBD1 aligns across 8 bases. The CDR3 totals 17 residues. V lost 0 bases and J lost 6; bases outside the gene matches: 9. Germline V CDR1 and CDR2: ENHRY, SYGVKD. DNA for the CDR3: TGTGCCATCAGTGAGTCAGGGACAGGCTCAATCGCCGGGGAGCTGTTTTTT. Translation: CAISESGTGSIAGELFF.

The genes are TRBV4-1 and TRBJ1-2; 7 bases line up with TRBD1. V lost 0 bases and J lost 2; bases outside the gene matches: 3. The CDR3 has 15 amino acids. Germline CDR1 and CDR2: MGHRA and YSYEKL. DNA of the CDR3: TGCGCCAGCAGCCAAGATATGGGACAGAACTATGGCTACACCTTC. Translated: CASSQDMGQNYGYTF.